A selection of T cell receptor beta chains follows, all from one sample in a study of T cell responses to AZD1222 COVID-19 vaccine. Profiling relied on immunoSEQ multiplex PCR, and the TCRdb table lists in-frame clones only, not all of them. The data contain some 160,000 clones, about 88% of them singletons. The sequenced sample was peripheral blood, obtained on day 0 of AZD1222 vaccination. These TCRs come from an adult in good health. Each CDR3 is given with its conserved first and last residue. D genes are given only for firm matches. Only part of the rows carry a size: once, few, many, or a class if the clone is expanded.

cdr3_nt: TGTGCCAGCAGTTTGGATAAGTGGGGGGCGCGGGTGAACACTGAAGCTTTCTTT
cdr3_aa: CASSLDKWGARVNTEAFF
clone_size: NA
j_call: TRBJ1-1
v_call: TRBV28
d_call: NA

cdr3_nt: TGTGCCAGCAGTTGGTCTGGACAGAACTCCTACGAGCAGTACTTC
cdr3_aa: CASSWSGQNSYEQYF
clone_size: few
j_call: TRBJ2-7
v_call: TRBV27
d_call: NA

cdr3_nt: TGTGCCTGGAGTGTAAGTGACGAGTCTGAAGCTTTCTTT
cdr3_aa: CAWSVSDESEAFF
clone_size: NA
j_call: TRBJ1-1
v_call: TRBV30
d_call: NA

cdr3_nt: TGTGCCAGCAGCTCAACAGTAAACACTGAAGCTTTCTTT
cdr3_aa: CASSSTVNTEAFF
clone_size: NA
j_call: TRBJ1-1
v_call: TRBV7-6
d_call: NA

cdr3_nt: TGTGCCATCAGTGAGTCGACTAGGACCGGACAATCGGGCTCCTACGAGCAGTACTTC
cdr3_aa: CAISESTRTGQSGSYEQYF
clone_size: NA
j_call: TRBJ2-7
v_call: TRBV10-3
d_call: NA

cdr3_nt: TGTGCCAGCTGGGGGACTAAAACGTCTAGCACAGATACGCAGTATTTT
cdr3_aa: CASWGTKTSSTDTQYF
clone_size: once
j_call: TRBJ2-3
v_call: TRBV2
d_call: TRBD2

cdr3_nt: TGTGCCAGCAGTTTGACAGCCAACTCTGGAAACACCATATATTTT
cdr3_aa: CASSLTANSGNTIYF
clone_size: once
j_call: TRBJ1-3
v_call: TRBV6-5
d_call: NA

cdr3_nt: TGTGCCAGCAGAGGTACAGGGGCAAAAGGCTATGGCTACACCTTC
cdr3_aa: CASRGTGAKGYGYTF
clone_size: NA
j_call: TRBJ1-2
v_call: TRBV2
d_call: TRBD1

cdr3_nt: TGTGCCAGCAGCGCCCAAGGGGGGTCTAACGGCTACACCTTC
cdr3_aa: CASSAQGGSNGYTF
clone_size: NA
j_call: TRBJ1-2
v_call: TRBV3-1/TRBV3-2
d_call: NA

cdr3_nt: TGTGCCACCGGAGAAGGGGGCGGTGGAAACACCATATATTTT
cdr3_aa: CATGEGGGGNTIYF
clone_size: few
j_call: TRBJ1-3
v_call: TRBV7-8
d_call: TRBD1

cdr3_nt: TGTGCCAGCAGCTCCTTAGCGGGGGGGACAGATACGCAGTATTTT
cdr3_aa: CASSSLAGGTDTQYF
clone_size: NA
j_call: TRBJ2-3
v_call: TRBV5-6
d_call: TRBD2

cdr3_nt: TGTGCCAGCAGCGCGGCCGGGACAGGGTTTCGTCAGCCCCAGCATTTT
cdr3_aa: CASSAAGTGFRQPQHF
clone_size: NA
j_call: TRBJ1-5
v_call: TRBV5-6
d_call: TRBD1

cdr3_nt: TGTGCCAGCACCTCCCTAGGGGACACCGGGGAGCTGTTTTTT
cdr3_aa: CASTSLGDTGELFF
clone_size: NA
j_call: TRBJ2-2
v_call: TRBV6-5
d_call: NA

cdr3_nt: TGTGCTAGTGGTCCGACGACAGCCATCACTGAAGCTTTCTTT
cdr3_aa: CASGPTTAITEAFF
clone_size: NA
j_call: TRBJ1-1
v_call: TRBV12-5
d_call: NA

cdr3_nt: TGTGCCTGGAGTGTACTAGCGGGAGGATTTCTCGGGACAGATACGCAGTATTTT
cdr3_aa: CAWSVLAGGFLGTDTQYF
clone_size: NA
j_call: TRBJ2-3
v_call: TRBV30
d_call: TRBD2

cdr3_nt: TGCGCCAGCAGCCACGCGACAGGGAGCACTGAAGCTTTCTTT
cdr3_aa: CASSHATGSTEAFF
clone_size: NA
j_call: TRBJ1-1
v_call: TRBV4-3
d_call: TRBD1

cdr3_nt: TGTGCCAGCAGCCAAGATGGAAATGCGGGGGGGCTGGAGACCCAGTACTTC
cdr3_aa: CASSQDGNAGGLETQYF
clone_size: NA
j_call: TRBJ2-5
v_call: TRBV4-2
d_call: TRBD2

cdr3_nt: TGCAGTGCTGAGGACCTAATGGCCCAGCATTTT
cdr3_aa: CSAEDLMAQHF
clone_size: NA
j_call: TRBJ1-5
v_call: TRBV20-1
d_call: NA

cdr3_nt: TGTGCCAGCAGGCCGGACACCGGATTGGGGCCCCAGCATTTT
cdr3_aa: CASRPDTGLGPQHF
clone_size: NA
j_call: TRBJ1-5
v_call: TRBV6-5
d_call: NA

cdr3_nt: TGCGCCAGCAGCTTGGACCTGAGGAAGAACACTGAAGCTTTCTTT
cdr3_aa: CASSLDLRKNTEAFF
clone_size: medium-sized
j_call: TRBJ1-1
v_call: TRBV5-1
d_call: NA

cdr3_nt: TGCAGCGTTGAGTCGGGCACAGGGACCCTTGAAGCTTTCTTT
cdr3_aa: CSVESGTGTLEAFF
clone_size: NA
j_call: TRBJ1-1
v_call: TRBV29-1
d_call: NA

cdr3_nt: TGTGCCTGGAGTGAACAGGGGAACTATGGCTACACCTTC
cdr3_aa: CAWSEQGNYGYTF
clone_size: NA
j_call: TRBJ1-2
v_call: TRBV30
d_call: TRBD1

cdr3_nt: TGTGCCAGCAGCCAACGCTCTGGGGCCAACGTCCTGACTTTC
cdr3_aa: CASSQRSGANVLTF
clone_size: NA
j_call: TRBJ2-6
v_call: TRBV3-1/TRBV3-2
d_call: NA

cdr3_nt: TGTGCCAGTACAGGCATCGACTATGGCTACACCTTC
cdr3_aa: CASTGIDYGYTF
clone_size: NA
j_call: TRBJ1-2
v_call: TRBV19
d_call: NA

cdr3_nt: TGTGCCTGGAGCAGGACAGGGAAAGGTGGCTACACCTTC
cdr3_aa: CAWSRTGKGGYTF
clone_size: NA
j_call: TRBJ1-2
v_call: TRBV30
d_call: TRBD1

cdr3_nt: TGTGCCAGCAGCTTCCTAGGGGTCGGCACTGAAGCTTTCTTT
cdr3_aa: CASSFLGVGTEAFF
clone_size: once
j_call: TRBJ1-1
v_call: TRBV5-4
d_call: NA

cdr3_nt: TGTGCCTGGAGCAGAATTGATGGCTACACCTTC
cdr3_aa: CAWSRIDGYTF
clone_size: NA
j_call: TRBJ1-2
v_call: TRBV30
d_call: NA

cdr3_nt: TGTGCCAGTAAGGGAGCGGCGACCACCTACAATGAGCAGTTCTTC
cdr3_aa: CASKGAATTYNEQFF
clone_size: NA
j_call: TRBJ2-1
v_call: TRBV19
d_call: NA

cdr3_nt: TGTGCCAGTAAAACAGGAGGTCAAGGGGCAGATACGCAGTATTTT
cdr3_aa: CASKTGGQGADTQYF
clone_size: NA
j_call: TRBJ2-3
v_call: TRBV28
d_call: NA

cdr3_nt: TGTGCCAGCAAAACTGCCGGGGGGGCCTACGAGCAGTACTTC
cdr3_aa: CASKTAGGAYEQYF
clone_size: NA
j_call: TRBJ2-7
v_call: TRBV7-2
d_call: TRBD2

cdr3_nt: TGTGCCAGCAGCCAAGGGCTACCGGGACTTCACAATGAGCAGTTCTTC
cdr3_aa: CASSQGLPGLHNEQFF
clone_size: NA
j_call: TRBJ2-1
v_call: TRBV3-1/TRBV3-2
d_call: NA

cdr3_nt: TGCGCCAGCAGCCAAGAGGGGTCGGGAACTGGGGCCAACGTCCTGACTTTC
cdr3_aa: CASSQEGSGTGANVLTF
clone_size: many
j_call: TRBJ2-6
v_call: TRBV4-3
d_call: NA

cdr3_nt: TGTGCCATCAGCCGGGCAAGTTATGGCTACACCTTC
cdr3_aa: CAISRASYGYTF
clone_size: NA
j_call: TRBJ1-2
v_call: TRBV10-3
d_call: NA

cdr3_nt: TGTGCCAGCAGCCAAGGCGGGGGGCTGGATACGCAGTATTTT
cdr3_aa: CASSQGGGLDTQYF
clone_size: NA
j_call: TRBJ2-3
v_call: TRBV3-1/TRBV3-2
d_call: TRBD2

cdr3_nt: TGTGCCAGCAGCATCAATTGGGACGCTACCTCTGGAAACACCATATATTTT
cdr3_aa: CASSINWDATSGNTIYF
clone_size: NA
j_call: TRBJ1-3
v_call: TRBV9
d_call: NA

cdr3_nt: TGCAGCGTTGAGTTGGGAGGAAATGAGCAGTTCTTC
cdr3_aa: CSVELGGNEQFF
clone_size: NA
j_call: TRBJ2-1
v_call: TRBV29-1
d_call: NA

cdr3_nt: TGTGCCAGCAGCCCCGTAGGTGAGGGGAACACTGAAGCTTTCTTT
cdr3_aa: CASSPVGEGNTEAFF
clone_size: NA
j_call: TRBJ1-1
v_call: TRBV28
d_call: NA

cdr3_nt: TGTGCCACCAGCAGAGACAGCAAAAACATTCAGTACTTC
cdr3_aa: CATSRDSKNIQYF
clone_size: NA
j_call: TRBJ2-4
v_call: TRBV15
d_call: NA

cdr3_nt: TGTGCCAGCAGCCCATGGGGGAATCAGCCCCAGCATTTT
cdr3_aa: CASSPWGNQPQHF
clone_size: NA
j_call: TRBJ1-5
v_call: TRBV6-2/TRBV6-3
d_call: NA

cdr3_nt: TGCGCCAGCAGTATGGACAGGGAAGCCTACACTGAAGCTTTCTTT
cdr3_aa: CASSMDREAYTEAFF
clone_size: once
j_call: TRBJ1-1
v_call: TRBV10-1
d_call: TRBD1

cdr3_nt: TGTGCCAGCAGCGTATTATCAGGGAGAGGGGAGACCCAGTACTTC
cdr3_aa: CASSVLSGRGETQYF
clone_size: few
j_call: TRBJ2-5
v_call: TRBV9
d_call: NA

cdr3_nt: TGTGCCAGCAGCCTAAGGACAGAAGGACCGGCTAACTATGGCTACACCTTC
cdr3_aa: CASSLRTEGPANYGYTF
clone_size: few
j_call: TRBJ1-2
v_call: TRBV5-6
d_call: NA

cdr3_nt: TGTGCCAGCAGCTCGGGACTCGAAGAGACCCAGTACTTC
cdr3_aa: CASSSGLEETQYF
clone_size: NA
j_call: TRBJ2-5
v_call: TRBV5-6
d_call: NA

cdr3_nt: TGTGCCAGCAAAATCAGAGGTTATGATGAAAAACTGTTTTTT
cdr3_aa: CASKIRGYDEKLFF
clone_size: NA
j_call: TRBJ1-4
v_call: TRBV28
d_call: NA